The 15 T cell receptor beta chains below all came from one sample that was sequenced in a study of identical twins. Via MiXCR, TCRdb re-called the 5' RACE reads, giving one row per CDR3 protein. The table shows hundreds of thousands of distinct CDR3 sequences, with roughly 18% occurring only once. These same records also appear under a second study, on T cells expressing NK-cell markers.

Sequenced input: PBMCs. Receptor source: a woman younger than 35 in good health.

This clonotype was detected many times. The J gene is TRBJ1-5, the V gene TRBV20-1; 7 positions match TRBD1. The CDR3 sequence is 14 residues long. V lost 3 bases, J lost 2 bases, and 4 bases stayed unmatched. Germline lookup yields CDR1 DFQATT and CDR2 SNEGSKA (reference sequence). CDR3 loop: CSARTGNGNQPQHF. The CDR3 DNA is TGCAGTGCTAGGACAGGGAATGGCAATCAGCCCCAGCATTTT.

This clonotype was recorded a few times. The chain recombines TRBV12-3 or TRBV12-4 with TRBJ1-1; 7 bases are shared with TRBD1. V lost 1 base to trimming and J lost 6 bases; unmatched junction nucleotides: 8. This CDR3 is 15 amino acids long. The CDR3 bases are TGTGCCAGCAGTTTAGGCGACAGGGATCATTCTGAAGCTTTCTTT. It is translated as CASSLGDRDHSEAFF.

This clonotype has a handful of counts. The chain combines TRBV12-3 or TRBV12-4 with TRBJ2-3, with 7 bases that match TRBD2. The trim removed 6 bases at V and 2 bases at J, leaving 11 bases unmatched. The CDR3 has 16 amino acids. CDR3 sequence (DNA): TGTGCCAGCAGCCTCTCGTCTAGCGGTAACACAGATACGCAGTATTTT. Translated: CASSLSSSGNTDTQYF.

This clonotype has only a few counts. The V gene is TRBV10-3, the J gene TRBJ2-1; 8 bases match TRBD2. Losses at the gene ends were 4 bases for V and 10 bases for J; bases not matched to a gene: 3. Germline V lookup: CDR1 ENHRY, CDR2 SYGVKD. The CDR3 covers 12 residues. The CDR3 protein is CAISGLANEQFF. The CDR3, as DNA: TGTGCCATCAGTGGACTAGCGAACGAGCAGTTCTTC.

A few counts support this clonotype. The chain has TRBV20-1 and TRBJ2-3; TRBD2 aligns across 9 bases. The junction had 5 bases not matched to a gene; V was cut back by 0 bases and J by 1 base. The CDR3 covers 16 residues. The germline V gene has CDR1 DFQATT and CDR2 SNEGSKA (reference sequence). In nucleotides, the CDR3 is TGCAGTGCTAGAGATCCAGAGCGGGGGGGCACAGATACGCAGTATTTT. This translates into CSARDPERGGTDTQYF.

This chain joins TRBV7-2 and TRBJ2-3; 7 bases align to TRBD2. V lost 4 bases and J lost 6; bases outside the gene matches: 10. Germline CDR1 reads SGHTA; CDR2 reads FQGNSA. The CDR3 runs to 15 residues. The CDR3 coding sequence is TGTGCCAGCAGCTGGGGGGGAGCAGCTTCCGATACGCAGTATTTT. This codes for CASSWGGAASDTQYF.

The genes are TRBV29-1 and TRBJ1-1; D not resolved. Germline V gene data show CDR1 as SQVTM and CDR2 as ANQGSEA. CDR3 length: 12 residues. The V end was cut by 4 bases, the J end by 7 bases, with 13 bases between. CDR3: CSVVRTRDEAFF. CDR3 DNA: TGCAGCGTTGTGAGAACACGGGATGAAGCTTTCTTT. Supplemented by reference TRBV29-1 and TRBJ1-1, the full variable domain reads SAVISQKPSRDICQRGTSLTIQCQVDSQVTMMFWYRQQPGQSLTLIATANQGSEATYESGFVIDKFPISRPNLTFSTLTVSNMSPEDSSIYLCSVVRTRDEAFFGQGTRLTVV.

This clonotype showed up many times. The rearrangement joins TRBV5-1 to TRBJ1-1, with D maybe TRBD1 (5 bases). Germline V lookup: CDR1 SGHRS, CDR2 YFSETQ. This CDR3 contains 13 residues. Trimming stripped 4 bases from V and 5 bases from J, with 12 bases between. The CDR3 reads CASSPGDETEAFF. The CDR3 DNA is TGCGCCAGCAGCCCGGGGGATGAGACTGAAGCTTTCTTT.

This clonotype was counted only a few times. The V and J genes are TRBV10-3 and TRBJ1-5; TRBD1 aligns across 7 bases. The CDR3 extends over 15 amino acids. Germline V gene sequence: CDR1 ENHRY, CDR2 SYGVKD. V lost 3 bases to trimming and J lost 0 bases; unmatched junction nucleotides: 2. The CDR3 nucleotides read TGTGCCATCAGTGACCACAGGGGTAGCAATCAGCCCCAGCATTTT. Protein product: CAISDHRGSNQPQHF.

This clonotype was detected only a few times. The rearrangement joins TRBV6-5 to TRBJ1-4, with D perhaps matching TRBD1 (5 bases). V lost 0 bases, J lost 8 bases, and 10 bases lay in between. Germline assignment: CDR1 MNHEY and CDR2 SVGAGI. The CDR3 totals 14 residues. The CDR3 DNA reads TGTGCCAGCAGTTACTCGTACAGGCTAGAAAAACTGTTTTTT. The encoded protein is CASSYSYRLEKLFF.

This clonotype was recorded a few times. The rearrangement links TRBV20-1 to TRBJ1-1; D remains ambiguous. The CDR3 totals 14 residues. The V gene's germline CDR1 is DFQATT and CDR2 SNEGSKA (reference sequence). V was clipped by 0 bases and J by 5 bases, with 13 bases between them. In DNA, the CDR3 is TGCAGTGCTAGAGACCGAGGGCCGAAAACTGAAGCTTTCTTT. It is translated as CSARDRGPKTEAFF.

The rearrangement uses TRBV29-1 and TRBJ2-5, with D tentatively TRBD2 (5 bases). The CDR3 sequence is 12 residues long. The germline V gene has CDR1 SQVTM and CDR2 ANQGSEA. Trimming took 5 bases from V and 5 from J, leaving 12 bases between them. The CDR3 DNA sequence: TGCAGCGTTCCGGGATTGGGGGAGACCCAGTACTTC. It translates to CSVPGLGETQYF.

This clonotype was recorded a few times. The J gene is TRBJ2-1, the V gene TRBV14; possibly TRBD2 for D (5 bases). Between the trimmed V and J ends, which lost 3 bases and 5 bases, there was a span of 20 bases. The CDR3 spans 17 residues. Per the germline V gene, CDR1 is SGHDN and CDR2 is FVKESK. CDR3 DNA sequence: TGTGCCAGCAGCCATTTCGTTAGGGCGGACTCTGACAATGAGCAGTTCTTC. Its protein is CASSHFVRADSDNEQFF.

This clonotype was seen only a few times. The chain couples TRBV5-4 to TRBJ2-3; D is undetermined. The CDR3 runs to 14 residues. Per the germline V gene, CDR1 is SGHNT and CDR2 is YYREEE (reference sequence). The V gene lost 1 base and the J gene lost 2 bases, with 8 bases spanning the gap. CDR3 sequence (DNA): TGTGCCAGCAGCTTGTCCAAGTCCACAGATACGCAGTATTTT. Translation: CASSLSKSTDTQYF.

This sequence joins TRBV7-9 and TRBJ2-1; D call uncertain. CDR3 size: 12 residues. Germline-derived CDR1 and CDR2 are SEHNR and FQNEAQ (reference sequence). V lost 2 bases and J 7 bases, leaving 6 bases between the germline ends. CDR3 residues: CASSLNGNEQFF. DNA of the CDR3: TGTGCCAGCAGCTTAAATGGAAATGAGCAGTTCTTC.